At least ten counts were recorded for the clone carrying this T cell receptor beta chain. Its antigen is not known. The sample comes from a study of T cell repertoires in cytomegalovirus infection. Study context: Based on public TCR beta signatures, there were indications of CMV infection and of a matching HLA type.

CDR1 and CDR2 from the germline V gene are SEHNR and FQNEAQ (reference sequence). V lost 5 bases, J lost 3 bases, and 7 bases stayed unmatched. The CDR3 is 16 residues long. Using its own MiXCR run on the reads, TCRdb lists one record per CDR3 protein. Of roughly 49,000 distinct CDR3 sequences listed, 20% to 25% are singletons. Sample: CD8+ T cells from cultured PBMCs, taken from culture after CMV antigen stimulation. The chain employs TRBV7-9 and TRBJ2-4; 10 bases are a match to TRBD2. The TCR was taken from a human donor in good health (CMV status not recorded). Some clones in this sample may be carry-over from other donors' samples. CDR3 bases: TGTGCCAGCAGCCCTCGGGTAGCGGGGGGCAAAAACATTCAGTACTTC. Translated, it gives CASSPRVAGGKNIQYF.